This TCR beta chain was sequenced for a study of cytomegalovirus exposure and HLA in healthy donors. Study details: Drawn from HLA-typed donors, some 80 million unique TCRs were held in an early data release. Among the roughly 400 genotyped donors, approximately 82% were placed in the Caucasian-associated ancestry cluster.

PCR involved 60 Vbeta and 13 Jbeta primers. Repertoires were generated with immunoSEQ multiplex PCR, while TCRdb's copy carries only in-frame clones and drops some. The profile covers over 130,000 clones, with approximately 85% appearing a single time and more than 0.5% taken by the ten largest. This TCR derives from a woman in her thirties or forties in good health and CMV-seronegative. Sequences were obtained from PBMCs.

CDR3 sequence reads: CASSIRTSGRAETDTQYF. DNA for the CDR3: TGTGCCAGCAGTATAAGGACTAGCGGGAGGGCCGAAACAGATACGCAGTATTTT. The chain uses TRBV6-4 and TRBJ2-3, with TRBD2 matching 15 bases. The CDR3 contains 18 residues. Germline trimming cut 5 bases from V and 3 bases from J; bases unmatched to any gene: 9. Germline V gives CDR1 MRHNA, CDR2 SNTAGT.